These 21 T cell receptor beta chains were all obtained from the same sample, sequenced in a study of blood T cell repertoires in COVID-19. Clones were sequenced by immunoSEQ multiplex PCR, and TCRdb holds only the in-frame ones, with some missing. The table shows 15,000 to 19,000 clones, with roughly nine tenths occurring only once. The sample was peripheral blood. These receptors all come from a man between 60 and 75 years old with acute or convalescent COVID-19.

The chain recombines TRBV7-9 with TRBJ1-1; D gene unclear. Trimming pared 2 bases from V and 7 bases from J, leaving 14 bases between. CDR1 is SEHNR and CDR2 is FQNEAQ in the germline V gene (reference sequence). This CDR3 spans 14 amino acids. The DNA for the CDR3 is TGTGCCAGCAGCTTAAGGTCAGGTCACGGTGAAGCTTTCTTT. It specifies CASSLRSGHGEAFF.

The chain carries TRBV7-2 and TRBJ2-3; D is possibly TRBD2 (7 bases). Germline V CDR1 and CDR2: SGHTA, FQGNSA. The V gene lost 2 bases and the J gene lost 6 bases, with 21 bases spanning the gap. The length of the CDR3 is 17 residues. The CDR3 is CASSLFPRGEGGDTQYF. As DNA, the CDR3 is TGTGCCAGCAGCTTATTCCCTCGCGGGGAGGGGGGGGATACGCAGTATTTT. The whole variable domain, filled in from reference TRBV7-2 and TRBJ2-3, reads GAGVSQSPSNKVTEKGKDVELRCDPISGHTALYWYRQSLGQGLEFLIYFQGNSAPDKSGLPSDRFSAERTGGSVSTLTIQRTQQEDSAVYLCASSLFPRGEGGDTQYFGPGTRLTVL.

This clone was found a few times. The chain has TRBV18 and TRBJ2-7; 7 bases line up with TRBD2. The CDR3 length is 12 residues. Germline CDR1 KGHSH, CDR2 LQKENI. V shed 3 bases and J 10 bases; nucleotides not matched to a gene: 6. CDR3 DNA: TGTGCCAGCTCACCTCCGGGGGGTGATCAGTACTTC. Protein product: CASSPPGGDQYF.

The chain uses TRBV9 and TRBJ2-3; 9 bases map to TRBD2. This CDR3 region has 17 residues. Per germline, CDR1 SGDLS and CDR2 YYNGEE. The V and J ends lost 3 bases and 4 bases, in that order; junction bases with no gene match: 12. The CDR3 loop is CASSGFPSGKGSDTQYF. The CDR3 nucleotides are TGTGCCAGCAGCGGGTTCCCTAGCGGGAAAGGATCAGATACGCAGTATTTT. Full variable domain (remainder filled in from reference TRBV9 and TRBJ2-3): DSGVTQTPKHLITATGQRVTLRCSPRSGDLSVYWYQQSLDQGLQFLIQYYNGEERAKGNILERFSAQQFPDLHSELNLSSLELGDSALYFCASSGFPSGKGSDTQYFGPGTRLTVL.

This chain links TRBV30 with TRBJ1-6; D not certain. The CDR3 runs to 13 residues. V was pared by 4 bases and J by 7 bases, with 11 bases between. Germline V gives CDR1 GTSNPN, CDR2 SVGIG (reference sequence). The CDR3: CAWNQVLNSPLHF. CDR3 sequence (DNA): TGTGCCTGGAACCAGGTGTTGAATTCACCCCTCCACTTT.

The V and J genes are TRBV6-2 or TRBV6-3 and TRBJ2-1; the match to TRBD2 covers 7 bases. V shed 7 bases and J 9 bases; nucleotides not matched to a gene: 15. Germline V gene sequence: CDR1 MNHEY, CDR2 SVGEGT. There are 15 residues in the CDR3. The CDR3 coding sequence is TGTGCCAGCACCCCCAGATCCGCGGGAGTAAGTGAGCAGTTCTTC. This translates into CASTPRSAGVSEQFF.

This clone was seen only a few times. Here the CDR3 reads CASSPGGPSNQPQHF. In nucleotides, the CDR3 is TGTGCCAGCAGCCCCGGCGGTCCGAGCAATCAGCCCCAGCATTTT. The chain combines TRBV7-9 with TRBJ1-5; D is unclear. V was cut by 5 bases and J by 1 base, with 12 bases left in between. The germline CDR1 and CDR2 sequences are SEHNR and FQNEAQ (reference sequence). CDR3 length: 15 amino acids.

V gene TRBV13 combines with J gene TRBJ2-7; 9 bases agree with TRBD2. The CDR3 covers 17 residues. Trimming removed 5 bases from V and 5 bases from J; junction bases left unmatched: 16. The germline gives CDR1 PRHDT, CDR2 FYEKMQ (reference sequence). The CDR3 loop is CASSPPWREGPRHEQYF. The CDR3 bases are TGTGCCAGCAGCCCCCCCTGGCGGGAGGGCCCGCGCCACGAGCAGTACTTC.

The V gene is TRBV7-9, the J gene TRBJ1-1; 11 nucleotides match TRBD1. Germline values: CDR1 SEHNR, CDR2 FQNEAQ (reference sequence). The CDR3 spans 15 residues. J gave up 5 bases and V 5 bases, and 7 bases lay outside the gene matches. The CDR3, as DNA: TGTGCCAGCAGCCATCCGGGACAGGGGGGGACTGAAGCTTTCTTT. It yields the protein CASSHPGQGGTEAFF.

The V call is TRBV5-5, the J call TRBJ2-7; 10 nucleotides match TRBD1. The V segment lost 6 bases and the J segment 6 bases; nucleotides outside the gene matches: 9. The germline CDR1 and CDR2 sequences are SGHKS and YYEKEE (reference sequence). There are 14 residues in the CDR3. The CDR3 loop reads CASKGQGSSGEQYF. CDR3 DNA sequence: TGTGCCAGCAAGGGACAGGGGTCTTCGGGCGAGCAGTACTTC.

V gene TRBV2 combines with J gene TRBJ2-3, with 9 bases lining up with TRBD2. CDR1 and CDR2 (germline): SNHLY, FYNNEI. The CDR3 consists of 14 residues. The V gene end was trimmed by 10 bases and the J gene end by 0 bases; junction bases not matched to a gene: 5. DNA for the CDR3: TGTGCCATCTTAGCGGGAGCTAGCACAGATACGCAGTATTTT. This encodes CAILAGASTDTQYF. The entire variable domain, with the rest obtained from reference TRBV2 and TRBJ2-3, is as follows: EPEVTQTPSHQVTQMGQEVILRCVPISNHLYFYWYRQILGQKVEFLVSFYNNEISEKSEIFDDQFSVERPDGSNFTLKIRSTKLEDSAMYFCAILAGASTDTQYFGPGTRLTVL.

The rearrangement joins TRBV4-3 to TRBJ2-5; tentatively, D is TRBD2 (6 bases). V was trimmed by 0 bases and J by 5 bases, leaving 10 bases between them. Germline CDR1 is LGHNA and CDR2 is YSLEER. The CDR3 is made up of 14 amino acids. The CDR3 spells CASSQDTSKETQYF. CDR3 sequence (DNA): TGCGCCAGCAGCCAAGATACTAGCAAGGAGACCCAGTACTTC.

In nucleotides, the CDR3 is TGTGCCACCAAAACGGGGAGCTCCTACGAGCAGTACTTC. Translated, it gives CATKTGSSYEQYF. This sequence joins TRBV6-5 and TRBJ2-7, with D possibly TRBD2 on 5 matching bases. The ends were cut back, 10 bases at V and 0 bases at J, with 13 bases in the middle. The CDR3 sequence is 13 residues long. Germline V gene data show CDR1 as MNHEY and CDR2 as SVGAGI.

The V gene is TRBV7-2, the J gene TRBJ2-1, with 7 positions matching TRBD2. J gave up 5 bases and V 1 base, and 2 bases lay outside the gene matches. The CDR3 is made up of 14 amino acids. Germline CDR1 reads SGHTA; CDR2 reads FQGNSA. The CDR3 coding sequence is TGTGCCAGCAGCTTAGTTGGACTAGACAATGAGCAGTTCTTC. Protein sequence: CASSLVGLDNEQFF.

The gene calls are TRBV27 and TRBJ2-2; 8 bases agree with TRBD1. CDR1 is MNHEY and CDR2 is SMNVEV in the germline V gene (reference sequence). The CDR3 is 14 residues long. Trimming at V came to 5 bases and at J to 4 bases, leaving 3 bases not matched to a gene. CDR3: CASSRTGGTGELFF. CDR3 nucleotide sequence: TGTGCCAGCAGTAGAACAGGGGGCACCGGGGAGCTGTTTTTT.

The CDR3 nucleotides read TGTGCCAGCACCAACCCCCCCCTCGGGAACACTGAAGCTTTCTTT. Translated, it gives CASTNPPLGNTEAFF. V is TRBV28 and J is TRBJ1-1; D gene unclear. V shed 7 bases and J shed 1 base, with 16 bases lying between them. Germline-derived CDR1 and CDR2 are MDHEN and SYDVKM. This CDR3 is 15 amino acids long. The full variable domain, its missing parts supplied by reference TRBV28 and TRBJ1-1, is DVKVTQSSRYLVKRTGEKVFLECVQDMDHENMFWYRQDPGLGLRLIYFSYDVKMKEKGDIPEGYSVSREKKERFSLILESASTNQTSMYLCASTNPPLGNTEAFFGQGTRLTVV.

The chain joins TRBV11-2 to TRBJ2-1, with a weak D call TRBD1 (6 bases). Germline CDR1 SGHAT, CDR2 FQNNGV. There are 13 residues in the CDR3. The V and J ends lost 2 bases and 12 bases respectively, with 14 bases between them. CDR3 amino acids: CASSLRVRTAQFF. The CDR3 DNA reads TGTGCCAGCAGCTTACGGGTTAGGACAGCGCAGTTCTTC. The full variable domain, its missing parts supplied by reference TRBV11-2 and TRBJ2-1, is EAGVAQSPRYKIIEKRQSVAFWCNPISGHATLYWYQQILGQGPKLLIQFQNNGVVDDSQLPKDRFSAERLKGVDSTLKIQPAKLEDSAVYLCASSLRVRTAQFFGPGTRLTVL.

The chain carries TRBV5-1 and TRBJ2-7; 7 bases are a match to TRBD2. Trimming cost V 0 bases and J 3 bases; bases outside gene matches: 6. CDR1 SGHRS and CDR2 YFSETQ come from the germline V gene. The CDR3 extends over 15 amino acids. Here the CDR3 reads CASSLGLAVGYEQYF. The CDR3 DNA sequence: TGCGCCAGCAGCTTGGGTCTAGCGGTTGGCTACGAGCAGTACTTC. Drawing the rest from reference TRBV5-1 and TRBJ2-7, the complete variable domain is KAGVTQTPRYLIKTRGQQVTLSCSPISGHRSVSWYQQTPGQGLQFLFEYFSETQRNKGNFPGRFSGRQFSNSRSEMNVSTLELGDSALYLCASSLGLAVGYEQYFGPGTRLTVT.

This rearrangement joins TRBV18 to TRBJ1-1; D is undetermined. Per the germline V gene, CDR1 is KGHSH and CDR2 is LQKENI. The V end was cut by 4 bases, the J end by 1 base, with 7 bases between. The CDR3 is 13 amino acids. The CDR3 loop reads CASSRAGNTEAFF. The CDR3 DNA sequence: TGTGCCAGCTCACGGGCAGGGAACACTGAAGCTTTCTTT.

V and J are TRBV7-6 and TRBJ2-1; the D gene is possibly TRBD1 (6 bases). The V end lost 5 bases, the J end lost 0 bases, and 11 bases lay between the germline ends. CDR3 length: 15 residues. Germline V gives CDR1 SGHVS, CDR2 FNYEAQ. CDR3 protein: CASSQGHSSYNEQFF. The CDR3 nucleotides are TGTGCCAGCAGCCAGGGACATTCCTCCTACAATGAGCAGTTCTTC.

This chain links TRBV19 with TRBJ1-2; D ambiguous. The CDR3 is made up of 15 amino acids. Germline CDR1 is LNHDA and CDR2 is SQIVND (reference sequence). V shed 3 bases and J shed 4 bases, with 15 bases lying between them. The CDR3 here is CASSIPTPGGYGYTF. In DNA form, the CDR3 reads TGTGCCAGTAGTATCCCGACCCCCGGCGGCTATGGCTACACCTTC.